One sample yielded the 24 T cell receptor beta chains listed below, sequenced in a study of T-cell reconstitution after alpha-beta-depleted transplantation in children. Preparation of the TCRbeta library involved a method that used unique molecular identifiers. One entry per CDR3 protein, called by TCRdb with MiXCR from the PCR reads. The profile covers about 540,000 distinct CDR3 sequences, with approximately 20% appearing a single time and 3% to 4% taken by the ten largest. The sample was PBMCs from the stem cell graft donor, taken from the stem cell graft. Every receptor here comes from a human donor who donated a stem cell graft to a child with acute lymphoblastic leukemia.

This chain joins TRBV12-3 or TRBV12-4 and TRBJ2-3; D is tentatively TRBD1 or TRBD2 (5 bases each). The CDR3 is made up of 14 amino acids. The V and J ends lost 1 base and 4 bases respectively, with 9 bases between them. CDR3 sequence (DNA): TGTGCCAGCAGTTTAGGAGGGGTGGCAGATACGCAGTATTTT. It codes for CASSLGGVADTQYF.

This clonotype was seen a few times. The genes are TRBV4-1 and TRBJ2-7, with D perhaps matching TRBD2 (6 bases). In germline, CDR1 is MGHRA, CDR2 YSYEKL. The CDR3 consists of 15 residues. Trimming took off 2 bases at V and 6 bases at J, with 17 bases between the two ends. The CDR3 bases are TGCGCCAGCAGCCAACAGTTTGCGACTAGGGGCGAGCAGTACTTC. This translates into CASSQQFATRGEQYF.

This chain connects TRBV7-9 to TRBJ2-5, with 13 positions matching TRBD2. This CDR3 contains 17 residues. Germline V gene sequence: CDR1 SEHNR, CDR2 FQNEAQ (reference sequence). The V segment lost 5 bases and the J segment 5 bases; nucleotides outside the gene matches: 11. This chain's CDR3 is CASSPRTSGSTQETQYF. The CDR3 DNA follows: TGTGCCAGCAGCCCCAGGACTAGCGGGAGCACTCAGGAGACCCAGTACTTC. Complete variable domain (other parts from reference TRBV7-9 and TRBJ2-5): DTGVSQNPRHKITKRGQNVTFRCDPISEHNRLYWYRQTLGQGPEFLTYFQNEAQLEKSRLLSDRFSAERPKGSFSTLEIQRTEQGDSAMYLCASSPRTSGSTQETQYFGPGTRLLVL.

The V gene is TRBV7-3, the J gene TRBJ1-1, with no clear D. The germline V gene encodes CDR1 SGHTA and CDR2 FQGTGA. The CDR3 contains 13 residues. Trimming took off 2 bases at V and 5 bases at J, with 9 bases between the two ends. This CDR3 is CASSLDVRTEAFF. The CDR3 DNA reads TGTGCCAGCAGCTTAGATGTCCGAACTGAAGCTTTCTTT.

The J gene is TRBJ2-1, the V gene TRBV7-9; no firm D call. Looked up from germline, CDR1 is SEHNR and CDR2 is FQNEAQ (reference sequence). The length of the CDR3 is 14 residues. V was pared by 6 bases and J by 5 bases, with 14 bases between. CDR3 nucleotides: TGTGCCAGCAGTTCTGTGGGCGCCCACAATGAGCAGTTCTTC. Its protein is CASSSVGAHNEQFF.

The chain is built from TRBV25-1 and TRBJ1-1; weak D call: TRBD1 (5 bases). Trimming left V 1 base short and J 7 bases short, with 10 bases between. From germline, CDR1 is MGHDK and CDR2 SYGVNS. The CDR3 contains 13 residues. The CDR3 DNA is TGTGCCAGCAGTGAATGGGGCGCCAGTGAAGCTTTCTTT. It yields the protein CASSEWGASEAFF.

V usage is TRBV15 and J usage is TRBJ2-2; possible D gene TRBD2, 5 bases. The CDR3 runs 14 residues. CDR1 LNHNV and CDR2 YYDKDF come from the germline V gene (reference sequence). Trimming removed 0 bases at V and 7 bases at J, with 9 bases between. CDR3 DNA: TGTGCCACCAGCAGAGATCCGGCGGGCGGGGAGCTGTTTTTT. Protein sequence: CATSRDPAGGELFF.

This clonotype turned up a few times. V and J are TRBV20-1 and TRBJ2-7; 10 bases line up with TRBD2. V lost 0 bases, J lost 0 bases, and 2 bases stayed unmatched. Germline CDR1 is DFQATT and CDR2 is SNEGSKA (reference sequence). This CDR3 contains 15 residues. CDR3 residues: CSARELAGSSYEQYF. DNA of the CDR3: TGCAGTGCTAGAGAACTAGCGGGGAGCTCCTACGAGCAGTACTTC.

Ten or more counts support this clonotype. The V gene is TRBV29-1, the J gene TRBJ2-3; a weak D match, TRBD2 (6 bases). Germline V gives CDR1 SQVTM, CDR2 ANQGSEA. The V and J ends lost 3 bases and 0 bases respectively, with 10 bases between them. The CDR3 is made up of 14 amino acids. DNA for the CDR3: TGCAGCGTTGAGGCGGGATTAAGCACAGATACGCAGTATTTT. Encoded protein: CSVEAGLSTDTQYF.

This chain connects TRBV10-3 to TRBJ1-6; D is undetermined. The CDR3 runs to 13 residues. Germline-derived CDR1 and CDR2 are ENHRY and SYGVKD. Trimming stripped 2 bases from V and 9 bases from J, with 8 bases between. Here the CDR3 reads CAISETVSSPLHF. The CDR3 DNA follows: TGTGCCATCAGTGAGACGGTATCTTCACCCCTCCACTTT.

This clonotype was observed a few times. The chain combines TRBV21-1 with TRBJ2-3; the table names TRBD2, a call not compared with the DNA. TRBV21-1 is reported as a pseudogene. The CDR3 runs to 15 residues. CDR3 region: CARWGTEFTRDTQYF. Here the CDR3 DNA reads TGTGCCAGGTGGGGGACTGAGTTTACCCGAGATACGCAGTATTTT.

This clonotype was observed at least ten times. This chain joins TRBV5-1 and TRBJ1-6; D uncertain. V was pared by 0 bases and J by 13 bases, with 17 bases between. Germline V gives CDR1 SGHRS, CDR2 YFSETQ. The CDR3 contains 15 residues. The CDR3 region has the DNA TGCGCCAGCAGCTTGGGCCTCGGTGGGGTACGGCCCCTCCACTTT. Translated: CASSLGLGGVRPLHF.

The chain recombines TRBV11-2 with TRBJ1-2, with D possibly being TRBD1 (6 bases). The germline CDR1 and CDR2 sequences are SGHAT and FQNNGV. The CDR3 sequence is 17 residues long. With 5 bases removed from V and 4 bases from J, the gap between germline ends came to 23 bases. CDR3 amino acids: CASSLNGPGRGSYGYTF. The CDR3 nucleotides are TGTGCCAGCAGCCTCAACGGGCCTGGCAGGGGAAGCTATGGCTACACCTTC.

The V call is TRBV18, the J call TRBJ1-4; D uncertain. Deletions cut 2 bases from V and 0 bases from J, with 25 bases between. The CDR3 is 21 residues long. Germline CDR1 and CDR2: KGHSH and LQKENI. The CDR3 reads CASSPFLWGVKNSATNEKLFF. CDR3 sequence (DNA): TGTGCCAGCTCACCATTTCTTTGGGGAGTGAAGAACAGCGCAACTAATGAAAAACTGTTTTTT. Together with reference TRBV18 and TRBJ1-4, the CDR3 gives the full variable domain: NAGVMQNPRHLVRRRGQEARLRCSPMKGHSHVYWYRQLPEEGLKFMVYLQKENIIDESGMPKERFSAEFPKEGPSILRIQQVVRGDSAAYFCASSPFLWGVKNSATNEKLFFGSGTQLSVL.

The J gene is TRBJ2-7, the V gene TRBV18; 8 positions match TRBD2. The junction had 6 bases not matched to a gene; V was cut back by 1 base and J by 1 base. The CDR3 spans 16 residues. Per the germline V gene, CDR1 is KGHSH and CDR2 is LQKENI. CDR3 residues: CASSPRIGTSSYEQYF. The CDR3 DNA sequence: TGTGCCAGCTCACCACGAATTGGGACTAGTTCCTACGAGCAGTACTTC.

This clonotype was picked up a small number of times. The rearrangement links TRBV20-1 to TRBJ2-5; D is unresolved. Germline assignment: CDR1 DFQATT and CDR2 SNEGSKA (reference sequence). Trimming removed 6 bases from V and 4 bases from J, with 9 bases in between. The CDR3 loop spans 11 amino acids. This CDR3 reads CSATQTETQYF. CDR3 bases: TGCAGTGCCACCCAAACAGAGACCCAGTACTTC.

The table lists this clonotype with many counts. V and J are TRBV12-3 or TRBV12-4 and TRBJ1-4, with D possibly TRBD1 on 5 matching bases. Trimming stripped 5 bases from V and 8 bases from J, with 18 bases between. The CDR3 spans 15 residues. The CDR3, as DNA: TGTGCCAGCAGTCCAACAGGATCGGCCCACGAAAAACTGTTTTTT. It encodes CASSPTGSAHEKLFF.

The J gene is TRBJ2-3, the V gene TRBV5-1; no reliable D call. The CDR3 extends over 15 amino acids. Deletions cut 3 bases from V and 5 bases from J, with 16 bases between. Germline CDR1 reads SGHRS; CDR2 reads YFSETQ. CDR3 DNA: TGCGCCAGCAGCTCCCCTCAGAAGGGCCGAGATACGCAGTATTTT. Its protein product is CASSSPQKGRDTQYF.

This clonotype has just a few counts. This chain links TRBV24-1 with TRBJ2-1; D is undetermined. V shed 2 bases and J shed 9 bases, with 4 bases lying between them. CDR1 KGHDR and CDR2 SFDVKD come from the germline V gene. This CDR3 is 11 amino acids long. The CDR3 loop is CATSDYGEQFF. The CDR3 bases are TGTGCCACCAGTGATTATGGTGAGCAGTTCTTC.

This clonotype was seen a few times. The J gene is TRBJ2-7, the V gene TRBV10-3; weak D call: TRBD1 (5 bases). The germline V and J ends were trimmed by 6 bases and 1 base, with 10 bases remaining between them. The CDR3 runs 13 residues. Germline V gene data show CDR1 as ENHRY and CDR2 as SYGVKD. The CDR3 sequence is CAISVRESYEQYF. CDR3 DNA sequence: TGTGCCATCAGCGTCAGGGAATCCTACGAGCAGTACTTC.

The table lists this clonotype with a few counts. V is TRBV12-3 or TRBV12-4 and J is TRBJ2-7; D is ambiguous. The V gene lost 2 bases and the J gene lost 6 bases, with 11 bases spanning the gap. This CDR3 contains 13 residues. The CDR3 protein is CASSLTLVGEQYF. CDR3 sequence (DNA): TGTGCCAGCAGTTTAACTCTCGTCGGCGAGCAGTACTTC.

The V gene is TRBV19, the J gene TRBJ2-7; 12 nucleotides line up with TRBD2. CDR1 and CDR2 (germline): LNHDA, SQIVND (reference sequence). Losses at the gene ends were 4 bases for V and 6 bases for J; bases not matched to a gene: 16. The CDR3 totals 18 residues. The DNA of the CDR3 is TGTGCCAGTAGTAAACGACGGAGTATGCGGACTAGCGGGACCGAGCAGTACTTC. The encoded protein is CASSKRRSMRTSGTEQYF.

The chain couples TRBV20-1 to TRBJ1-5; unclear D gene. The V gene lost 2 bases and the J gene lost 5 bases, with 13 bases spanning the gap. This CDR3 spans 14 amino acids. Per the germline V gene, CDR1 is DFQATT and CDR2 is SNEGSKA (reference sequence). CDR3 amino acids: CSARPREWDQPQHF. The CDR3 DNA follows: TGCAGTGCTAGACCGAGGGAATGGGATCAGCCCCAGCATTTT.

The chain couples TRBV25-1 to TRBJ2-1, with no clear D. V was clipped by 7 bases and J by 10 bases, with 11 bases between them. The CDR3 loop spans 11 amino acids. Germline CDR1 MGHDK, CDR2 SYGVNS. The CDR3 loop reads CASIRRSEQFF. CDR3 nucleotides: TGTGCCAGCATTAGACGGAGCGAGCAGTTCTTC.